This is a list of T cell receptor beta chains from one sample in a study of T-cell memory formation after mild COVID-19. Via MiXCR, TCRdb re-called the 5' RACE reads, giving one row per CDR3 protein. Counted here are roughly 350,000 distinct CDR3 sequences, roughly 13% occurring once; the ten biggest clones make up 22%. Sample: PBMCs or a T cell subset sorted from them (not recorded which). Receptors originate from a man younger than 35 who had mild COVID-19 (a few samples of this study predate the infection). Cell type and time point are not known. The CDR3 runs from the conserved cysteine through the conserved F or W. The order of the fields is V gene, J gene, CDR3 protein.

V: TRBV5-1
J: TRBJ1-3
CDR3: CASSLGVAGNTIYF

V: TRBV18
J: TRBJ1-2
CDR3: CASSPSRPAGGYTF

V: TRBV11-2
J: TRBJ2-5
CDR3: CASSSRLVAGEETQYF

V: TRBV7-3
J: TRBJ1-1
CDR3: CASSPGQMNTEAFF

V: TRBV4-3
J: TRBJ2-1
CDR3: CASSQEGRGRRNEQFF

V: TRBV6-6
J: TRBJ1-2
CDR3: CASRAPGGRVDGYTF

V: TRBV12-5
J: TRBJ2-1
CDR3: CASGSSGGYNEQFF

V: TRBV25-1
J: TRBJ1-4
CDR3: CASSETVEKLFF

V: TRBV9
J: TRBJ2-2
CDR3: CASSVWDRDGGTGELFF

V: TRBV2
J: TRBJ1-6
CDR3: CASSGSYFKQGSPLHF

V: TRBV18
J: TRBJ1-1
CDR3: CASSPLRGGTWTEAFF

V: TRBV10-3
J: TRBJ1-5
CDR3: CAISAQSSYQPQHF

V: TRBV5-6
J: TRBJ1-6
CDR3: CASSNPMGVSPLHF

V: TRBV12-3/TRBV12-4
J: TRBJ2-3
CDR3: CASSRGTTARTDTQYF

V: TRBV7-9
J: TRBJ2-6
CDR3: CASYASGANVLTF

V: TRBV18
J: TRBJ1-5
CDR3: CASSPPNPGQGGNQPQHF

V: TRBV5-1
J: TRBJ1-2
CDR3: CASSLDGPPNYGYTF